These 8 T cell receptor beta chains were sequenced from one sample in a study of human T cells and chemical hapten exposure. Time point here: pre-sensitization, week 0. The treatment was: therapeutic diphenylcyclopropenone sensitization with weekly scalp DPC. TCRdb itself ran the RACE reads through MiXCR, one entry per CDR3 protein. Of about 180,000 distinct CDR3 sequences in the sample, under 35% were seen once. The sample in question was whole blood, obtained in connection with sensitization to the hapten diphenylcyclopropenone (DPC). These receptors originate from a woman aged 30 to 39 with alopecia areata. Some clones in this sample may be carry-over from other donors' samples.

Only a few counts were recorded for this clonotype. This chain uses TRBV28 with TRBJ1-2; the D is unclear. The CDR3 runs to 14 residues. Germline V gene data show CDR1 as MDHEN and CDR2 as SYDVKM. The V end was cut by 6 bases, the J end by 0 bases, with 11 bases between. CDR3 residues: CASRYSGTNYGYTF. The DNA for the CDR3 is TGTGCCAGCAGATATTCCGGGACTAACTATGGCTACACCTTC.

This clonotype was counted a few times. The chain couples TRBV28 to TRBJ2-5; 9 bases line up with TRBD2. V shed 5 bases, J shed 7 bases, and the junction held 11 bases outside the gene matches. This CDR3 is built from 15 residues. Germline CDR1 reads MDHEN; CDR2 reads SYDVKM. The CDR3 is CASSPPGLALGTQYF. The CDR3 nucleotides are TGTGCCAGCAGTCCTCCGGGACTAGCTTTAGGGACCCAGTACTTC.

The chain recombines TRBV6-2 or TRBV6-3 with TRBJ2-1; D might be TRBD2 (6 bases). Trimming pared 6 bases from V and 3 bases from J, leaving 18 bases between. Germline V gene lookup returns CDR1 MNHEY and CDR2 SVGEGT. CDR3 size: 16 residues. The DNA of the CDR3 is TGTGCCAGCAGACTGACCCTTACTAGCAACTACAATGAGCAGTTCTTC. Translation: CASRLTLTSNYNEQFF.

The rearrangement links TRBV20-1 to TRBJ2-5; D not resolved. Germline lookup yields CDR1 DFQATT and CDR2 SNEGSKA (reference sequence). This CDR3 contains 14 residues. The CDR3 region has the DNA TGCGGCGGTATTGCGCTTTATTCAAAAGAGACCCAGTACTTC. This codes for CGGIALYSKETQYF.

The CDR3 loop reads CASSFPLGGWAKTEAFF. CDR3 bases: TGTGCCAGCAGTTTCCCCCTGGGGGGGTGGGCGAAAACTGAAGCTTTCTTT. The chain joins TRBV28 to TRBJ1-1, with a weak D call TRBD1 (5 bases). V was trimmed by 3 bases and J by 5 bases, leaving 22 bases between them. This CDR3 is 17 amino acids long. Germline V gene sequence: CDR1 MDHEN, CDR2 SYDVKM.

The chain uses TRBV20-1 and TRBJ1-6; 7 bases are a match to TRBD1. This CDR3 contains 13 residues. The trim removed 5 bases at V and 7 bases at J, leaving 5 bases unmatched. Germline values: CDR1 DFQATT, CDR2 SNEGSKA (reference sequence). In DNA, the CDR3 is TGCAGTGCTTCCGGGACAGTAAATTCACCCCTCCACTTT. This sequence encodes CSASGTVNSPLHF.

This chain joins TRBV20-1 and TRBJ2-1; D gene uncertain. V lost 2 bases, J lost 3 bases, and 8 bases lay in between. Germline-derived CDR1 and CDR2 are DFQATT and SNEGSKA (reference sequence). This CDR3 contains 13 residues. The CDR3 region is CSARLYNYNEQFF. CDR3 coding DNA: TGCAGTGCTAGACTATACAACTACAATGAGCAGTTCTTC.

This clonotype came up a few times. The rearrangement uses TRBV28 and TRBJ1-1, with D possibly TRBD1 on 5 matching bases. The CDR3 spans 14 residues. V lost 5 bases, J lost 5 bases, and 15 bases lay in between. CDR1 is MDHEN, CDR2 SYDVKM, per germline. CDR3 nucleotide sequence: TGTGCCAGCAGTACCGCCCGGGGGGGGACTGAAGCTTTCTTT. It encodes CASSTARGGTEAFF.